Listed below are T cell receptor beta chains from one sample, sequenced in a study of shared clonotypes between healthy human individuals. Repertoires were generated with immunoSEQ multiplex PCR, while TCRdb's copy carries only in-frame clones and drops some. The sample holds some 510,000 clones; around 79% are singletons and the top ten take under 15%. The sequenced material came from PBMCs. These receptors were taken from a woman in her thirties or forties in good health. Some clones in this sample may be carry-over from other donors' samples. Each CDR3 is given with its conserved first and last residue. The order of the fields is clone size, J gene, D gene, V gene, CDR3 protein, CDR3 DNA. The D gene is left open where the match is weak. Size is stated for part of the rows, as once, few or many counts, or as a class when the clone is expanded.

clone_size: few; j_call: TRBJ2-2; d_call: .; v_call: TRBV19; cdr3_aa: CASSIGLNTGELFF; cdr3_nt: TGTGCCAGTAGTATTGGGCTGAACACCGGGGAGCTGTTTTTT
clone_size: .; j_call: TRBJ2-1; d_call: TRBD2; v_call: TRBV7-2; cdr3_aa: CASSPRLAGGTSPYNEQFF; cdr3_nt: TGTGCCAGCAGCCCCCGACTAGCGGGAGGCACGTCCCCCTACAATGAGCAGTTCTTC
clone_size: .; j_call: TRBJ1-1; d_call: .; v_call: TRBV2; cdr3_aa: CASSGDINTEAFF; cdr3_nt: TGTGCCAGCAGTGGGGACATCAACACTGAAGCTTTCTTT
clone_size: once; j_call: TRBJ2-2; d_call: .; v_call: TRBV10-2; cdr3_aa: CASRAESNTGELFF; cdr3_nt: TGCGCCAGCAGAGCGGAGTCGAACACCGGGGAGCTGTTTTTT
clone_size: .; j_call: TRBJ1-4; d_call: .; v_call: TRBV7-9; cdr3_aa: CASSPQIDEKLFF; cdr3_nt: TGTGCCAGCAGCCCACAGATTGATGAAAAACTGTTTTTT
clone_size: .; j_call: TRBJ1-1; d_call: .; v_call: TRBV28; cdr3_aa: CASHSTEAFF; cdr3_nt: TGTGCCAGCCACAGCACTGAAGCTTTCTTT
clone_size: .; j_call: TRBJ2-7; d_call: TRBD2; v_call: TRBV7-3; cdr3_aa: CASSLGTSGEQYF; cdr3_nt: TGTGCCAGCAGCTTAGGGACTAGCGGGGAGCAGTACTTC
clone_size: once; j_call: TRBJ2-3; d_call: TRBD2; v_call: TRBV6-1; cdr3_aa: CASKGTSGSPDTQYF; cdr3_nt: TGTGCCAGCAAAGGGACTAGCGGGAGTCCAGATACGCAGTATTTT
clone_size: once; j_call: TRBJ2-5; d_call: .; v_call: TRBV9; cdr3_aa: CASALGSREETQYF; cdr3_nt: TGTGCCAGCGCCTTGGGGAGCAGGGAAGAGACCCAGTACTTC
clone_size: few; j_call: TRBJ1-1; d_call: .; v_call: TRBV30; cdr3_aa: CAWSAGTDNTEAFF; cdr3_nt: TGTGCCTGGAGTGCCGGGACCGATAACACTGAAGCTTTCTTT
clone_size: .; j_call: TRBJ1-6; d_call: .; v_call: TRBV6-5; cdr3_aa: CATRDGPLYNSPLHF; cdr3_nt: TGTGCCACCAGGGACGGACCTCTTTATAATTCACCCCTCCACTTT
clone_size: once; j_call: TRBJ2-3; d_call: TRBD1; v_call: TRBV18; cdr3_aa: CASSLQGLEGTDTQYF; cdr3_nt: TGTGCCAGCTCACTACAGGGGCTGGAGGGCACAGATACGCAGTATTTT
clone_size: .; j_call: TRBJ2-5; d_call: TRBD2; v_call: TRBV5-1; cdr3_aa: CASSSTSGRAWETQYF; cdr3_nt: TGCGCCAGCAGCTCCACTAGCGGGAGGGCCTGGGAGACCCAGTACTTC
clone_size: once; j_call: TRBJ1-2; d_call: TRBD1; v_call: TRBV29-1; cdr3_aa: CSVVAQTGGNYGYTF; cdr3_nt: TGCAGCGTTGTGGCACAGACAGGGGGGAACTATGGCTACACCTTC
clone_size: .; j_call: TRBJ2-4; d_call: TRBD2; v_call: TRBV6-6; cdr3_aa: CASTHPTSGRGSIQYF; cdr3_nt: TGTGCCAGCACCCACCCGACTAGCGGGAGGGGGAGCATTCAGTACTTC
clone_size: .; j_call: TRBJ2-7; d_call: .; v_call: TRBV19; cdr3_aa: CASSIGPAGAYEQYF; cdr3_nt: TGTGCCAGTAGTATAGGTCCGGCAGGGGCCTACGAGCAGTACTTC
clone_size: .; j_call: TRBJ2-1; d_call: TRBD2; v_call: TRBV9; cdr3_aa: CASSVGTSGSNEQFF; cdr3_nt: TGTGCCAGCAGCGTAGGTACTAGCGGGAGTAATGAGCAGTTCTTC
clone_size: .; j_call: TRBJ1-1; d_call: .; v_call: TRBV29-1; cdr3_aa: CSVDVAGWSTEAFF; cdr3_nt: TGCAGCGTTGATGTCGCAGGGTGGTCCACTGAAGCTTTCTTT
clone_size: .; j_call: TRBJ2-5; d_call: TRBD2; v_call: TRBV11-1; cdr3_aa: CASSPLFRESGREETQYF; cdr3_nt: TGTGCCAGCAGCCCCCTGTTCAGGGAAAGCGGGAGAGAAGAGACCCAGTACTTC
clone_size: .; j_call: TRBJ2-5; d_call: TRBD2; v_call: TRBV29-1; cdr3_aa: CSADHGRAETQYF; cdr3_nt: TGCAGCGCAGATCACGGGAGGGCAGAGACCCAGTACTTC
clone_size: .; j_call: TRBJ2-6; d_call: .; v_call: TRBV7-2; cdr3_aa: CASSSLPGANVLTF; cdr3_nt: TGTGCCAGCAGCTCCCTCCCTGGGGCCAACGTCCTGACTTTC
clone_size: .; j_call: TRBJ1-2; d_call: .; v_call: TRBV6-5; cdr3_aa: CASSYFSGHQNGYTF; cdr3_nt: TGTGCCAGCAGTTACTTCTCAGGGCACCAGAATGGCTACACCTTC
clone_size: .; j_call: TRBJ2-7; d_call: TRBD2; v_call: TRBV10-3; cdr3_aa: CAISDPGLAGSYEQYF; cdr3_nt: TGTGCCATCAGTGATCCGGGACTAGCGGGAAGCTACGAGCAGTACTTC
clone_size: .; j_call: TRBJ1-2; d_call: .; v_call: TRBV30; cdr3_aa: CAWKEEGYGYTF; cdr3_nt: TGTGCCTGGAAGGAGGAGGGCTATGGCTACACCTTC